This TCR beta chain was recovered during a study of cytomegalovirus exposure and HLA in healthy donors. About the study: Approximately 81% of 398 genotyped donors fell in the Caucasian-associated ancestry cluster.

The CDR3 is 14 amino acids. The J segment lost 3 bases and the V segment lost 6 bases, leaving 3 bases of the junction unmatched. Germline-derived CDR1 and CDR2 are SNHLY and FYNNEI. PCR primers comprised 60 Vbeta and 13 Jbeta primers. Profiling relied on immunoSEQ multiplex PCR, and the TCRdb table lists in-frame clones only, not all of them. The table has about 160,000 clones, 65% to 85% seen once. This sequence was found in a male donor in good health and CMV-seronegative. This rearrangement joins TRBV2 to TRBJ2-1; 9 bases line up with TRBD2. Sequenced material: PBMCs. CDR3 loop: CASSTSGLYNEQFF. Here the CDR3 DNA reads TGTGCCAGCAGCACTAGCGGGCTCTACAATGAGCAGTTCTTC.